This is a list of T cell receptor beta chains from one sample in a study of a mutant IDH1 vaccine in newly diagnosed glioma. TCRdb keeps only in-frame clones here, not all; method: immunoSEQ multiplex PCR. The sample lists some 42,000 clones, roughly four fifths occurring once. These receptors have no identified antigens. The sequencing used PBMCs, collected from a glioma patient whose treatment included an IDH1 peptide vaccine. The receptors originated from a woman aged 45-59 years with glioma. CDR3s include the opening cysteine and the closing phenylalanine or tryptophan. A D gene is named only where the DNA matches it firmly. A row's size may be missing; if present it is once, few, many or a size class.

d_gene	len	abundance	j_gene	v_gene	CDR3aa	CDR3nt
NA	16	NA	TRBJ2-3	TRBV19	CASSSRDSFSTDTQYF	TGTGCCAGTAGTAGTCGGGACTCATTTTCCACAGATACGCAGTATTTT
NA	14	NA	TRBJ2-5	TRBV6-1	CASSELGPQETQYF	TGTGCCAGCAGTGAATTAGGACCTCAAGAGACCCAGTACTTC
NA	15	NA	TRBJ1-1	TRBV13	CASSVPKGVKREAFF	TGTGCCAGCAGCGTTCCCAAAGGCGTTAAACGGGAAGCTTTCTTT
NA	15	NA	TRBJ2-3	TRBV19	CASSLPGASTDTQYF	TGTGCCAGTAGTTTACCGGGGGCTAGCACAGATACGCAGTATTTT
TRBD2	16	NA	TRBJ2-3	TRBV9	CASSVTAGGVTDTQYF	TGTGCCAGCAGCGTAACAGCGGGGGGGGTCACAGATACGCAGTATTTT
NA	12	NA	TRBJ2-7	TRBV6-5	CASSYSGGTQYF	TGTGCCAGCAGTTACTCGGGGGGTACCCAGTACTTC
NA	17	NA	TRBJ2-1	TRBV6-1	CASSDSRDGSSYNEQFF	TGTGCCAGCAGTGATTCCCGGGACGGGAGCTCCTACAATGAGCAGTTCTTC
TRBD1	14	NA	TRBJ1-6	TRBV27	CASRPGQGNSPLHF	TGTGCCAGCAGGCCGGGACAGGGGAATTCACCCCTCCACTTT
NA	13	NA	TRBJ2-7	TRBV6-5	CASTLPGGDEQYF	TGTGCCAGCACCCTCCCTGGGGGTGACGAGCAGTACTTC
NA	13	once	TRBJ1-2	TRBV11-2	CASRSPGNYGYTF	TGTGCCAGCCGAAGCCCGGGGAACTATGGCTACACCTTC
NA	15	NA	TRBJ1-2	TRBV9	CASSVGGGRNYGYTF	TGTGCCAGCAGCGTAGGTGGCGGCCGTAACTATGGCTACACCTTC
TRBD1	15	NA	TRBJ2-1	TRBV10-1	CASSVRGQGINEQFF	TGCGCCAGCAGTGTACGCGGACAGGGGATTAATGAGCAGTTCTTC
NA	13	NA	TRBJ2-6	TRBV10-3	CAIMGSGANVLTF	TGTGCCATCATGGGCTCTGGGGCCAACGTCCTGACTTTC
NA	14	NA	TRBJ2-7	TRBV9	CASSAGGSSYEQYF	TGTGCCAGCAGCGCGGGGGGCAGCTCCTACGAGCAGTACTTC
NA	14	NA	TRBJ1-1	TRBV11-2	CASSLVGGHTEAFF	TGTGCCAGCAGCTTAGTGGGGGGGCACACTGAAGCTTTCTTT
NA	15	NA	TRBJ1-6	TRBV18	CASSPQRDNNSPLHF	TGTGCCAGCTCACCCCAGAGGGATAATAATTCACCCCTCCACTTT
NA	16	once	TRBJ2-7	TRBV2	CASARIRSVLTYEQYF	TGTGCCAGCGCCCGGATCCGATCGGTCCTAACCTACGAGCAGTACTTC
NA	15	NA	TRBJ2-3	TRBV9	CASSVAGSVTDTQYF	TGTGCCAGCAGCGTAGCCGGTAGCGTCACAGATACGCAGTATTTT
NA	14	NA	TRBJ2-3	TRBV29-1	CSVDLSTTTDTQYF	TGCAGCGTTGATTTATCCACAACCACAGATACGCAGTATTTT
NA	12	NA	TRBJ1-2	TRBV28	CASRLSQNGYTF	TGTGCCAGCAGACTTTCCCAAAATGGCTACACCTTC
NA	14	once	TRBJ1-2	TRBV7-9	CASSLNTDHYGYTF	TGTGCCAGCAGCTTAAATACAGACCACTATGGCTACACCTTC
TRBD1	15	NA	TRBJ2-7	TRBV29-1	CSVAGQGASRDEQYF	TGCAGCGTTGCGGGACAGGGGGCTAGTAGGGACGAGCAGTACTTC
TRBD2	15	NA	TRBJ2-3	TRBV5-1	CASSPGLVGTDTQYF	TGCGCCAGCAGCCCCGGACTAGTTGGCACAGATACGCAGTATTTT
NA	13	NA	TRBJ1-1	TRBV10-3	CAISRDGNTEAFF	TGTGCCATCAGCCGGGACGGGAACACTGAAGCTTTCTTT
NA	13	NA	TRBJ1-3	TRBV13	CASSLDRVNTIYF	TGTGCCAGCAGCTTAGATAGGGTCAACACCATATATTTT
NA	18	once	TRBJ2-7	TRBV11-1	CASSLAMGRGKGTYEQYF	TGTGCCAGCAGCTTAGCGATGGGTCGGGGAAAAGGAACCTACGAGCAGTACTTC